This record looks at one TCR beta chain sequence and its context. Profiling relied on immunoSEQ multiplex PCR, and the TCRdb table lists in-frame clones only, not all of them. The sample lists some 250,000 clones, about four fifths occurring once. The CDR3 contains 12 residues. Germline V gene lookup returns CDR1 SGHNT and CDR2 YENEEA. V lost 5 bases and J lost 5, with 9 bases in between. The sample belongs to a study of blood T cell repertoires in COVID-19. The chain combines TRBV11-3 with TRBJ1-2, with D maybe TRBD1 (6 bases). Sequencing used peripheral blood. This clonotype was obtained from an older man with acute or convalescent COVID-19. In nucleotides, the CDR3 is TGTGCCAGCAGCGGACAGCCTTATGGCTACACCTTC. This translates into CASSGQPYGYTF. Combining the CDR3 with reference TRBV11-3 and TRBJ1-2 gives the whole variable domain EAGVVQSPRYKIIEKKQPVAFWCNPISGHNTLYWYLQNLGQGPELLIRYENEEAVDDSQLPKDRFSAERLKGVDSTLKIQPAELGDSAVYLCASSGQPYGYTFGSGTRLTVV.